The 5 T cell receptor beta chains in this list originate from one sample, sequenced in a study of blood T cell repertoires in COVID-19. The repertoire was sequenced with immunoSEQ multiplex PCR; TCRdb's copy has only in-frame clones and lacks some. The table lists 63,000 or so clones, about 82% of them singletons. Sequenced input: peripheral blood. These receptors were obtained from a human donor in a cohort sampled during active COVID-19.

This sequence joins TRBV11-3 and TRBJ2-2; 7 nucleotides match TRBD1. CDR1 and CDR2 from the germline V gene are SGHNT and YENEEA. With V trimmed by 3 bases and J by 7 bases, 5 bases remained unmatched. The CDR3 has 14 residues. In nucleotides, the CDR3 is TGTGCCAGCAGCTTCCTCCAGGGGGTCGGGGAGCTGTTTTTT. It encodes CASSFLQGVGELFF.

The chain has TRBV5-1 and TRBJ1-2, with 10 bases identical to TRBD1. CDR3 size: 15 residues. The V and J ends lost 2 bases and 3 bases, in that order; junction bases with no gene match: 4. Germline V gives CDR1 SGHRS, CDR2 YFSETQ. CDR3 nucleotides: TGCGCCAGCAGCTTCCGGGGACAGGGGTACTATGGCTACACCTTC. Protein product: CASSFRGQGYYGYTF.

The CDR3 nucleotides are TGCAGTGCTAGTTCTAGTGCGGATACGCAGTATTTT. It yields the protein CSASSSADTQYF. The rearrangement uses TRBV20-1 and TRBJ2-3; no firm D call. The germline CDR1 and CDR2 sequences are DFQATT and SNEGSKA (reference sequence). This CDR3 comprises 12 residues. The germline V and J ends were trimmed by 3 bases and 6 bases, with 10 bases remaining between them.

The rearrangement uses TRBV12-3 or TRBV12-4 and TRBJ1-2; 7 nucleotides match TRBD1. Unmatched junction bases numbered 8, after V lost 9 bases and J lost 7 bases. CDR3 length: 12 amino acids. The DNA for the CDR3 is TGTGCCAGTTCCGGGGACAGAGGTGGCTACACCTTC. It is translated as CASSGDRGGYTF.

This chain joins TRBV19 and TRBJ2-2; 9 bases match TRBD1. Germline V lookup: CDR1 LNHDA, CDR2 SQIVND (reference sequence). This CDR3 spans 19 amino acids. After removal of 5 bases from V and 2 bases from J, the junction contained 15 bases not matched to a gene. The CDR3 region is CASSATGGEGESNTGELFF. The CDR3 DNA follows: TGTGCCAGTAGTGCTACAGGGGGCGAAGGGGAGAGCAACACCGGGGAGCTGTTTTTT. Drawing the rest from reference TRBV19 and TRBJ2-2, the complete variable domain is DGGITQSPKYLFRKEGQNVTLSCEQNLNHDAMYWYRQDPGQGLRLIYYSQIVNDFQKGDIAEGYSVSREKKESFPLTVTSAQKNPTAFYLCASSATGGEGESNTGELFFGEGSRLTVL.